The T cell receptor beta chain described here comes from a study of cytomegalovirus exposure and HLA in healthy donors. About the study: An earlier analysis found some 100 million unique TCR beta sequences from about 190 million T cells. General observations from the study: What a later analysis showed was that several of the most significant clusters appeared linked to common viral pathogens. The study flagged about 150 TCR beta chains as cytomegalovirus-associated.

The germline V gene encodes CDR1 SGHRS and CDR2 YFSETQ. V shed 4 bases and J 7 bases; nucleotides not matched to a gene: 6. The CDR3 consists of 16 residues. As for this clone: Its antigen is not known.

PCR involved 60 Vbeta and 13 Jbeta primers. Sequencing was performed with immunoSEQ multiplex PCR; in TCRdb, only in-frame clones are kept and a portion is missing. The sample shows 200,000 or so clones, around 80% of them seen only once. The sequence was obtained from a man in his forties in good health and CMV-seronegative. Sequenced material: PBMCs. V usage is TRBV5-1 and J usage is TRBJ2-1; 15 positions agree with TRBD2. DNA of the CDR3: TGCGCCAGCAGCCCTGACGGACTAGCGGGGGGGAATGAGCAGTTCTTC. This codes for CASSPDGLAGGNEQFF. Supplemented by reference TRBV5-1 and TRBJ2-1, the full variable domain reads KAGVTQTPRYLIKTRGQQVTLSCSPISGHRSVSWYQQTPGQGLQFLFEYFSETQRNKGNFPGRFSGRQFSNSRSEMNVSTLELGDSALYLCASSPDGLAGGNEQFFGPGTRLTVL.